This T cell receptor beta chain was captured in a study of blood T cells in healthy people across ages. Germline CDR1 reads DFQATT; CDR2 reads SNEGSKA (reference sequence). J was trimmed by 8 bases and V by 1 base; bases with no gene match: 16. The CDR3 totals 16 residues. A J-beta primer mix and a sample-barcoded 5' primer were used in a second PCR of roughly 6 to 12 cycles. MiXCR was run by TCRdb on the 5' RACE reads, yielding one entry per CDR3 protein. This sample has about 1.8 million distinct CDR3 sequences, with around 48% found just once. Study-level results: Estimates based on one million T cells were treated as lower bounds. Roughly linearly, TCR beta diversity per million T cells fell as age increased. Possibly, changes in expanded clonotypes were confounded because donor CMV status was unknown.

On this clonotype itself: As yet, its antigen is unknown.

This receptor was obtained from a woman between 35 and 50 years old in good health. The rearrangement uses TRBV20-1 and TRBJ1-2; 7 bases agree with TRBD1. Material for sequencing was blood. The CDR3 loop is CSARVGGTETLWGYTF. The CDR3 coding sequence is TGCAGTGCTAGAGTTGGTGGGACAGAGACTTTGTGGGGCTACACCTTC.